This is a list of T cell receptor beta chains from one sample in a study of response to subunit inactivated influenza vaccine. TCRdb fed the RT-PCR reads into MiXCR, producing one record per CDR3 protein. The data show about 620,000 distinct CDR3 sequences, with 10% to 15% seen just once and more than 8.5% held by the top ten. The sample was PBMCs from blood, taken on the day of vaccination. These TCRs come from a man aged 50-59 years who received an inactivated influenza vaccine. CDR3s leave out the opening cysteine and the closing phenylalanine or tryptophan. Expanded clones get a size class; other rows say once, few or many, or leave the size out.

abundance,v_gene,CDR3aa
NA,TRBV5-5,ASSSVVSSGGFYNEQF
NA,TRBV29-1,SVRAAATQETQY
NA,TRBV12-3/TRBV12-4,ASTSGQRSNTEAF
NA,TRBV12-3/TRBV12-4,TSTRTGDTEAF
NA,TRBV9,ASSVDAGGGDTEAF
once,TRBV7-6,ASSTTSGRAIEQF
NA,TRBV10-3,AISGQGANEQF
few,TRBV7-2,ASSLTGPEETQY
NA,TRBV6-1,ASTTDRSTDTQY
many,TRBV2,ASSSRLEKRY
few,TRBV15,ATSRHAANEQF
few,TRBV4-2,ASSQDRAEQY
NA,TRBV12-3/TRBV12-4,ASSFSGVGQF
few,TRBV5-5,ASRLGLAGPLTDTQY
few,TRBV28,ASRPRRASSYEQY
many,TRBV19,ASSSLGSDTQY
few,TRBV5-1,ASSPGQLGNTIY
few,TRBV3-1,ASSQVGINTEAF
NA,TRBV7-9,ASSAQGGIYEQY
many,TRBV4-1,ASMPYLSGTVSYEQY
few,TRBV7-3,ASSTARSSGRGAETQY
NA,TRBV7-8,ASRVYMNTEAF
NA,TRBV28,ASSDTGGSGEKLF
NA,TRBV6-2/TRBV6-3,ASSYSRRTQETQY
few,TRBV28,ASSRGLAGGLNEQF
few,TRBV4-3,ASSPRLAGGVGGEQF
NA,TRBV7-2,ASRRGGGTAYEQY
few,TRBV12-3/TRBV12-4,ASSLWPGEANTGELF
NA,TRBV4-1,ASSQDSWGEQF
few,TRBV7-3,ASRLGPEDTEAF
NA,TRBV28,ASSLRGGSTYEQY
many,TRBV12-3/TRBV12-4,ASSLTTGRETQY
few,TRBV10-3,AIGKGDYGYT
few,TRBV6-2/TRBV6-3,ASIEGPRDRANYGYT
many,TRBV7-2,ASSLDFRGFSYGYT
NA,TRBV6-5,ASSSTGHSSETQY
few,TRBV7-7,ASSPMGKAGFYEQY
few,TRBV18,ASSKQGAFTDTQY
many,TRBV29-1,SVEGTARETQY
NA,TRBV6-2/TRBV6-3,ASSSVGQGVTYEQY
NA,TRBV20-1,SASGTAPYEQY
NA,TRBV20-1,SAPSPGTGGGRYT
few,TRBV5-6,ASSLALAADTQY
few,TRBV20-1,SARDYGLSNTEAF
few,TRBV4-1,ASSQDTTVSSYNEQF
few,TRBV3-1,ASSQEYEWLAANEQF
few,TRBV6-6,GAQGAGANVLT
NA,TRBV12-3/TRBV12-4,ASSSGQLNSPLH
few,TRBV12-3/TRBV12-4,ASTFFGLAGESTDTQY
NA,TRBV6-2/TRBV6-3,ASSYRGTGSATQY
few,TRBV15,ATNSPQGLNTEAF
few,TRBV28,ASREGGYTGELF